This T cell receptor beta chain was sequenced during a study of T cell responses to AZD1222 COVID-19 vaccine. Study overall: Second doses that came at about 4 or about 12 weeks were put together. Study results and caveats: Only 5 or 6 AZD1222 recipients were seropositive at baseline.

Concerning this clone itself: Its cognate antigen is unknown.

Data came from immunoSEQ multiplex PCR; TCRdb stores just in-frame clones and leaves some out. The sample shows approximately 140,000 clones, around nine tenths of them seen only once. The origin of this receptor is an adult in good health. The sample consisted of peripheral blood, taken on day 0 of AZD1222 vaccination.

The CDR3 protein is CASSMVRTTYEQYF. The CDR3 nucleotides are TGTGCCAGTAGTATGGTGCGGACTACCTACGAGCAGTACTTC. The J gene is TRBJ2-7, the V gene TRBV19; D is perhaps TRBD2 (6 bases). Germline values: CDR1 LNHDA, CDR2 SQIVND (reference sequence). There are 14 residues in the CDR3. V was pared by 3 bases and J by 2 bases, with 11 bases between.